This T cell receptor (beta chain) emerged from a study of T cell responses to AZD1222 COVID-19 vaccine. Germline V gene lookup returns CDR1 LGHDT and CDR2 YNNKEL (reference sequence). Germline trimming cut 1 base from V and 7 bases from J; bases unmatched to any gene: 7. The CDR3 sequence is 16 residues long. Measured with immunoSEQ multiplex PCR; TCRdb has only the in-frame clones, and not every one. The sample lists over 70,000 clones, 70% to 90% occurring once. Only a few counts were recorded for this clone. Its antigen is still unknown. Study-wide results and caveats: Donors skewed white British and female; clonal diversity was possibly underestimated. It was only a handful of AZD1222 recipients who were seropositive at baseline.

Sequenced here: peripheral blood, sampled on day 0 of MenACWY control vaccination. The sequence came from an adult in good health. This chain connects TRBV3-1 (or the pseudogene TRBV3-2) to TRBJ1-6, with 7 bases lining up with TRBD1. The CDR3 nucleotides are TGTGCCAGCAGCCAAGCGTCCGGGACAGCGAATTCACCCCTCCACTTT. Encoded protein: CASSQASGTANSPLHF.